The T cell receptor (beta chain) described here comes from a study of OX40 agonist ivuxolimab in advanced cancers. About the research overall: The eligibility criteria allowed prior anti-PD-1, anti-PD-L1 or anti-CTLA-4 therapy, and about 40% had some.

Using immunoSEQ multiplex PCR, the repertoire was profiled, and TCRdb retains in-frame clones only, with some absent. The sample holds 95,000 to 110,000 clones, roughly 90% seen once. The CDR3 totals 13 residues. Trimming shortened V by 5 bases and J by 1 base, and 9 bases separated the two germline ends. Germline CDR1 SGHDT, CDR2 YYEEEE. Concerning this clone itself: No antigen is known for it.

Study-level results: The authors also found low normalized T-cell clonal expansion in some nonresponders.

The source material was CD4+ or CD8+ T cells sorted from blood, sampled in a trial of the OX40 agonist ivuxolimab. The chain joins TRBV5-6 to TRBJ1-1; D not resolved. This receptor was identified in an adult with an advanced solid tumor such as melanoma, head and neck, liver or kidney cancer. The CDR3 reads CASSAGSNTEAFF. CDR3 DNA sequence: TGTGCCAGCAGTGCGGGGTCGAACACTGAAGCTTTCTTT.